This T cell receptor beta chain stems from a study of blood T cells in healthy people across ages. Regarding the study as a whole: Unknown CMV status may confound age-related changes in expanded clones.

A J-beta primer mix and a sample-barcoded 5' primer were used in a second PCR of roughly 6 to 12 cycles. TCRdb called the 5' RACE reads again in MiXCR, with one record for every CDR3 protein. The table records around 1,000,000 distinct CDR3 sequences, 20% to 25% of them present only once. Remarks on this clonotype: Its antigen is as yet unknown.

V lost 5 bases and J lost 4, with 21 bases in between. CDR1 is SEHNR and CDR2 is FQNEAQ in the germline V gene (reference sequence). The CDR3 length is 17 residues. The sample was also reused in another study, on T cells of mothers and their children.

The specimen sequenced was blood. The rearrangement uses TRBV7-9 and TRBJ1-3; D is unclear. This sequence was found in a girl aged 2 to 10 in good health. The CDR3 spells CASSPISWGASGNTIYF. The CDR3 coding sequence is TGTGCCAGCAGCCCTATTTCTTGGGGAGCGTCAGGAAACACCATATATTTT.